These 21 T cell receptor beta chains were sequenced from one sample in a study of OX40 agonist ivuxolimab in advanced cancers. TCRdb's copy holds only in-frame clones and misses some; the assay was immunoSEQ multiplex PCR. The table lists about 72,000 clones, 89% of them singletons. The sequencing used CD4+ or CD8+ T cells sorted from blood, collected in a trial of the OX40 agonist ivuxolimab. These receptors all stem from an adult with an advanced solid tumor such as melanoma, head and neck, liver or kidney cancer.

The V and J genes are TRBV5-1 and TRBJ1-6; D is possibly TRBD1 (6 bases). Germline CDR1 reads SGHRS; CDR2 reads YFSETQ. V lost 1 base to trimming and J lost 9 bases, with 17 bases between them. CDR3 length: 16 amino acids. The CDR3 here is CASSLLFGGLSSPLHF. CDR3 bases: TGCGCCAGCAGCTTGTTGTTTGGGGGCCTCTCTTCACCCCTCCACTTT.

Regarding this clone: At one end the junction does not follow the germline gene, possibly because of a read error. This chain connects TRBV7-7 to TRBJ2-5; TRBD2 agrees at 9 bases. CDR1 is SSHAT, CDR2 FNYEAQ, per germline (reference sequence). The CDR3 has 15 residues. CDR3 DNA: TGTGCTAGCAGCTTACTAGCGGGTTCCCAAGAGACCCAGTACTTC. It is translated as CASSLLAGSQETQYF. The full variable domain, rest sourced from reference TRBV7-7 and TRBJ2-5, is GAGVSQSPRYKVTKRGQDVTLRCDPISSHATLYWYQQALGQGPEFLTYFNYEAQPDKSGLPSDRFSAERPEGSISTLTIQRTEQRDSAMYRCASSLLAGSQETQYFGPGTRLLVL.

The chain carries TRBV4-2 and TRBJ1-2, with a tentative D call TRBD1 (5 bases). V was cut by 0 bases and J by 5 bases, with 19 bases left in between. The CDR3 has 17 residues. Germline-derived CDR1 and CDR2 are LGHNA and YNFKEQ. The CDR3 region has the DNA TGTGCCAGCAGCCAAGATCCCCGTCCAGGGCGAGATTATGGCTACACCTTC. This translates into CASSQDPRPGRDYGYTF.

The rearrangement links TRBV25-1 to TRBJ2-5, with D tentatively TRBD2 (5 bases). CDR3 length: 14 residues. Deletions cut 3 bases from V and 5 bases from J, with 13 bases between. From germline, CDR1 is MGHDK and CDR2 SYGVNS. The CDR3 region is CASSDRLAGETQYF. CDR3 sequence (DNA): TGTGCCAGCAGTGATCGGCTAGCCGGGGAGACCCAGTACTTC.

The chain combines TRBV4-1 with TRBJ2-4; 7 bases fit TRBD2. Germline CDR1 and CDR2: MGHRA and YSYEKL. V shed 1 base and J 2 bases; nucleotides not matched to a gene: 2. The CDR3 spans 15 residues. In nucleotides, the CDR3 is TGCGCCAGCAGCCAAGTGGGGGGGTCCAAAAACATTCAGTACTTC. It encodes CASSQVGGSKNIQYF.

The V call is TRBV6-6, the J call TRBJ1-2, with D perhaps TRBD1 (5 bases). The CDR3 is 13 amino acids. Trimming cost V 7 bases and J 6 bases, with 15 bases left between them. The V gene's germline CDR1 is MNHNY and CDR2 SVGAGI (reference sequence). The CDR3 here is CASTLGAGHGYTF. CDR3 nucleotide sequence: TGTGCCAGCACCCTAGGGGCAGGGCATGGCTACACCTTC.

In this sample, this clone turned up a few times. The J gene is TRBJ2-1, the V gene TRBV6-5; the D gene is possibly TRBD2 (7 bases). CDR1 MNHEY and CDR2 SVGAGI come from the germline V gene. V lost 8 bases, J lost 5 bases, and 19 bases lay in between. The CDR3 extends over 15 amino acids. This chain's CDR3 is CASHPEGGTHNEQFF. The CDR3 DNA is TGTGCCAGCCACCCCGAGGGGGGGACTCACAATGAGCAGTTCTTC.

This chain connects TRBV5-1 to TRBJ1-6; possible D gene TRBD1, 5 bases. The CDR3 has 13 residues. Trimming shortened V by 2 bases and J by 9 bases, and 9 bases separated the two germline ends. The germline V gene encodes CDR1 SGHRS and CDR2 YFSETQ. The chain's CDR3 is CASSFDGASPLHF. The CDR3 coding sequence is TGCGCCAGCAGCTTCGACGGGGCTTCACCCCTCCACTTT.

This clone came up once. The chain uses TRBV4-1 and TRBJ2-5; no definite D call. Trimming stripped 0 bases from V and 5 bases from J, with 13 bases between. The germline V gene has CDR1 MGHRA and CDR2 YSYEKL. The CDR3 is 15 residues long. CDR3 loop: CASSQDNGLGETQYF. The CDR3 DNA is TGCGCCAGCAGCCAAGATAACGGTTTGGGGGAGACCCAGTACTTC.

This chain links TRBV4-2 with TRBJ2-2; 11 positions match TRBD2. V lost 1 base, J lost 14 bases, and 15 bases stayed unmatched. The CDR3 consists of 17 residues. Per germline, CDR1 LGHNA and CDR2 YNFKEQ. CDR3 protein: CASSQGEIGTSGLELFF. The CDR3 DNA sequence: TGTGCCAGCAGCCAAGGTGAGATCGGGACTAGCGGACTGGAACTGTTTTTT.

This clone was seen more than once but under ten times. This sequence joins TRBV7-9 and TRBJ1-3; unclear D gene. Trimming left V 2 bases short and J 9 bases short, with 8 bases between. CDR1 is SEHNR, CDR2 FQNEAQ, per germline (reference sequence). This CDR3 has 12 amino acids. CDR3 in amino acids: CASSLIGSTIYF. In nucleotides, the CDR3 is TGTGCCAGCAGCTTAATTGGATCCACCATATATTTT.

J is TRBJ1-3 and V is TRBV9; maybe TRBD1 (6 bases). There are 16 residues in the CDR3. Looked up from germline, CDR1 is SGDLS and CDR2 is YYNGEE. V was pared by 4 bases and J by 1 base, with 15 bases between. For the CDR3, the DNA is TGTGCCAGCAGCTTTGGGACAACGTTTTCTGGAAACACCATATATTTT. Its protein product is CASSFGTTFSGNTIYF.

V gene TRBV13 combines with J gene TRBJ1-1; possibly TRBD1 for D (6 bases). The CDR3 length is 15 residues. CDR1 is PRHDT and CDR2 is FYEKMQ in the germline V gene (reference sequence). Trimming stripped 3 bases from V and 2 bases from J, with 13 bases between. This CDR3 is CASSLRWGANTEAFF. CDR3 sequence (DNA): TGTGCCAGCAGCTTGCGGTGGGGGGCAAACACTGAAGCTTTCTTT.

This chain uses TRBV7-9 with TRBJ2-3; D is ambiguous. CDR3 length equals 12 residues. Trimming took off 1 base at V and 3 bases at J, with 2 bases between the two ends. Germline-derived CDR1 and CDR2 are SEHNR and FQNEAQ (reference sequence). CDR3 in DNA: TGTGCCAGCAGCTTAGAGACAGATACGCAGTATTTT. Encoded protein: CASSLETDTQYF. Together with reference TRBV7-9 and TRBJ2-3, the CDR3 gives the full variable domain: DTGVSQNPRHKITKRGQNVTFRCDPISEHNRLYWYRQTLGQGPEFLTYFQNEAQLEKSRLLSDRFSAERPKGSFSTLEIQRTEQGDSAMYLCASSLETDTQYFGPGTRLTVL.

This chain connects TRBV5-1 to TRBJ2-3; TRBD2 matches at 7 bases. CDR3 length: 16 residues. J was trimmed by 3 bases and V by 4 bases; bases with no gene match: 11. From germline, CDR1 is SGHRS and CDR2 YFSETQ. The CDR3 nucleotides read TGCGCCAGCAGCCCCCAGCTGGGAGGGGTGACAGATACGCAGTATTTT. This sequence encodes CASSPQLGGVTDTQYF.

The chain couples TRBV29-1 to TRBJ2-3; D is perhaps TRBD1 or TRBD2 (5 bases each). CDR1 is SQVTM and CDR2 is ANQGSEA in the germline V gene. CDR3 length: 15 residues. V dropped 6 bases and J dropped 0 bases, with 16 bases sitting between them. The DNA for the CDR3 is TGCAGCGTCCTCGGGACCTACTCTAGCACAGATACGCAGTATTTT. The encoded protein is CSVLGTYSSTDTQYF.

The chain is built from TRBV6-1 and TRBJ2-3; D may be TRBD2 (6 bases). The CDR3 has 14 residues. V was shortened by 6 bases and J by 5 bases, with 15 bases between the two germline ends. Germline CDR1 and CDR2: MNHNS and SASEGT. The CDR3 coding sequence is TGTGCCAGCAGCCTACGGGAGTCGGAAGATACGCAGTATTTT. Amino acids: CASSLRESEDTQYF.

The J gene is TRBJ2-7, the V gene TRBV21-1; TRBD1 is the table's D call, not checked against the DNA. TRBV21-1 is termed a pseudogene. This CDR3 spans 10 amino acids. The CDR3 DNA sequence: TGTGCCAGCACCCAGGTACAGCAGTACTTC. It translates to CASTQVQQYF.

The chain combines TRBV6-6 with TRBJ2-7; TRBD1 matches 7 bases. In germline, CDR1 is MNHNY, CDR2 SVGAGI (reference sequence). With V trimmed by 3 bases and J by 4 bases, 6 bases remained unmatched. This CDR3 is 14 amino acids long. CDR3 sequence reads: CASSYRAGGYEQYF. The CDR3 DNA sequence: TGTGCCAGCAGTTATCGGGCAGGGGGATACGAGCAGTACTTC.

The chain links TRBV4-2 to TRBJ2-6; TRBD2 aligns across 7 bases. The length of the CDR3 is 17 residues. Losses at the gene ends were 3 bases for V and 6 bases for J; bases not matched to a gene: 11. Germline CDR1 LGHNA, CDR2 YNFKEQ. CDR3 sequence (DNA): TGTGCCAGCAGCCACGTAGGGACTAACGGCCAGGCCAACGTCCTGACTTTC. The encoded protein is CASSHVGTNGQANVLTF.

This chain uses TRBV19 with TRBJ2-5, with 11 bases that match TRBD1. CDR3 length equals 15 residues. The V gene end was trimmed by 5 bases and the J gene end by 5 bases; junction bases not matched to a gene: 7. The germline gives CDR1 LNHDA, CDR2 SQIVND (reference sequence). This chain's CDR3 is CASSPRTGGGETQYF. CDR3 sequence (DNA): TGTGCCAGTAGTCCCCGGACAGGGGGCGGGGAGACCCAGTACTTC. Full variable domain (outside the CDR3, taken from reference TRBV19 and TRBJ2-5): DGGITQSPKYLFRKEGQNVTLSCEQNLNHDAMYWYRQDPGQGLRLIYYSQIVNDFQKGDIAEGYSVSREKKESFPLTVTSAQKNPTAFYLCASSPRTGGGETQYFGPGTRLLVL.